Sequencing of this T cell receptor (beta chain) was carried out in a study of memory CD4+ T cells and cytomegalovirus serostatus. The overall study: This sample comes from healthy Belgian adults, several CMV seropositive, approximately 25 seronegative.

This table comes from immunoSEQ multiplex PCR, and its TCRdb copy is limited to in-frame clones, with some not included. The repertoire holds 35,000 to 55,000 clones, with more than 65% as singletons. The sort gate was single viable CD3+CD4+CD8-CD45RO+ cells for memory CD4+ T cells. The germline V and J ends were trimmed by 1 base and 3 bases, with 10 bases remaining between them. The CDR3 consists of 15 residues. In germline, CDR1 is MGHDK, CDR2 SYGVNS. V gene TRBV25-1 combines with J gene TRBJ1-3, with D possibly being TRBD1 (5 bases). Sequencing was performed on memory CD4+ T cells from blood. This clonotype was obtained from an adult in good health and CMV-seronegative. CDR3 residues: CASSELSGLGNTIYF. In nucleotides, the CDR3 is TGTGCCAGCAGTGAATTATCAGGGCTTGGAAACACCATATATTTT.